The 17 T cell receptor beta chains below all came from one sample that was sequenced in a study of blood T cells in healthy people across ages. With a J-beta primer mix and a sample-barcoded 5' primer, a second PCR ran about 7 to 12 cycles. TCRdb used MiXCR to reprocess the 5' RACE reads, holding one entry per CDR3 protein. The table shows 650,000 to 800,000 distinct CDR3 sequences, with under 45% occurring only once. Sequencing was done on a sample of blood. These receptors originate from a man between 60 and 75 years old in good health.

The rearrangement uses TRBV20-1 and TRBJ1-4; perhaps TRBD1 as D (6 bases). Germline loops: CDR1 DFQATT, CDR2 SNEGSKA (reference sequence). The length of the CDR3 is 16 residues. The V gene lost 2 bases and the J gene lost 2 bases, with 15 bases spanning the gap. CDR3 amino acids: CSARRTASPTNEKLFF. CDR3 nucleotide sequence: TGCAGTGCTAGAAGGACAGCCTCACCTACTAATGAAAAACTGTTTTTT.

The V and J genes are TRBV6-5 and TRBJ2-5; 9 bases match TRBD2. The J call may be wrong; the DNA end is better matched by TRBJ2-7. The V gene's germline CDR1 is MNHEY and CDR2 SVGAGI. The CDR3 extends over 15 amino acids. The CDR3 bases are TGTGCCAGCAGTCGCGCTAGCGGGGAGACCTACGAGCAGTACTTC. As protein: CASSRASGETYEQYF.

This rearrangement joins TRBV4-1 to TRBJ2-7; possibly TRBD1 for D (6 bases). The V gene's germline CDR1 is MGHRA and CDR2 YSYEKL. The CDR3 totals 15 residues. The ends were cut back, 4 bases at V and 1 base at J, with 14 bases in the middle. This CDR3 reads CASSPAGTTSYEQYF. The CDR3 DNA reads as TGCGCCAGCAGCCCGGCAGGGACAACTTCCTACGAGCAGTACTTC.

This rearrangement joins TRBV6-2 or TRBV6-3 to TRBJ1-1; D call uncertain. Trimming stripped 9 bases from V and 1 base from J, with 15 bases between. In germline, CDR1 is MNHEY, CDR2 SVGEGT. CDR3 length: 14 residues. CDR3 bases: TGTGCCAGTTCTGGAATCGGACGGAACACTGAAGCTTTCTTT. Protein sequence: CASSGIGRNTEAFF.

This clonotype was detected a few times. This sequence joins TRBV6-1 and TRBJ2-1, with TRBD1 matching 11 bases. The V gene's germline CDR1 is MNHNS and CDR2 SASEGT. The V and J ends lost 3 bases and 4 bases, in that order; junction bases with no gene match: 2. This CDR3 is 15 amino acids long. The DNA for the CDR3 is TGTGCCAGCAGTGAGGGACAGGGGGTTTACAATGAGCAGTTCTTC. The encoded protein is CASSEGQGVYNEQFF.

Only a few counts were recorded for this clonotype. The chain recombines TRBV7-9 with TRBJ1-2; TRBD1 is a possible D gene (6 bases). This CDR3 region has 15 residues. From germline, CDR1 is SEHNR and CDR2 FQNEAQ (reference sequence). Trimming took 2 bases from V and 4 from J, leaving 14 bases between them. The CDR3 is CASSLSGGEVYGYTF. Written as DNA, the CDR3 is TGTGCCAGCAGCTTATCCGGGGGCGAAGTCTATGGCTACACCTTC.

This clonotype appeared a few times. The V gene is TRBV20-1, the J gene TRBJ2-1; D might be TRBD1 (7 bases). V was trimmed by 3 bases and J by 2 bases, leaving 14 bases between them. There are 15 residues in the CDR3. CDR1 is DFQATT and CDR2 is SNEGSKA in the germline V gene (reference sequence). CDR3: CSARRGRGAYNEQFF. CDR3 sequence (DNA): TGCAGTGCTAGGAGGGGGCGGGGTGCCTACAATGAGCAGTTCTTC.

This rearrangement joins TRBV27 to TRBJ2-7; D gene uncertain. This CDR3 spans 14 amino acids. Germline values: CDR1 MNHEY, CDR2 SMNVEV (reference sequence). V shed 6 bases and J shed 0 bases, with 12 bases lying between them. DNA for the CDR3: TGTGCCAGCAGCACCTTGGATAGCTCCTACGAGCAGTACTTC. This codes for CASSTLDSSYEQYF.

This clonotype was seen a single time. Given a much more abundant clone one base away, this may be a read error. This rearrangement joins TRBV29-1 to TRBJ2-7; D is uncertain. The CDR3 loop spans 12 amino acids. The germline V gene encodes CDR1 SQVTM and CDR2 ANQGSEA. As DNA, the CDR3 is TGCGGCGCGATGGCCGGTCCCTACGAGCAGTACTTC. This sequence encodes CGAMAGPYEQYF.

The chain carries TRBV15 and TRBJ2-7; 8 positions agree with TRBD1. The better agreement between TRBJ2-5 and the DNA end casts doubt on the J call. The germline gives CDR1 LNHNV, CDR2 YYDKDF (reference sequence). This CDR3 contains 14 residues. This CDR3 reads CATSRDRGRETQYF. CDR3 bases: TGTGCCACCAGCAGAGACAGGGGGCGCGAGACCCAGTACTTC.

In its sample, this clonotype was seen once. The V and J genes are TRBV6-2 or TRBV6-3 and TRBJ2-7, with a tentative D call TRBD1 (6 bases). Germline assignment: CDR1 MNHEY and CDR2 SVGEGT. V lost 0 bases and J 0 bases, leaving 15 bases between the germline ends. This CDR3 region has 17 residues. The CDR3 loop is CASSYSRVTGSSYEQYF. The CDR3, as DNA: TGTGCCAGCAGTTACTCGAGGGTGACAGGCAGCTCCTACGAGCAGTACTTC.

This clonotype has just a few counts. The rearrangement joins TRBV4-1 to TRBJ2-1, with no clear D. CDR1 is MGHRA and CDR2 is YSYEKL in the germline V gene. Trimming stripped 6 bases from V and 1 base from J, with 10 bases between. This CDR3 spans 14 amino acids. The CDR3 loop is CASREALSYNEQFF. The DNA for the CDR3 is TGCGCCAGCAGAGAGGCGCTGTCCTACAATGAGCAGTTCTTC.

The J gene is TRBJ2-7, the V gene TRBV5-1, with a weak D call TRBD2 (5 bases). This CDR3 region has 12 residues. Trimming stripped 3 bases from V and 7 bases from J, with 11 bases between. In germline, CDR1 is SGHRS, CDR2 YFSETQ. The CDR3 region is CASSYEGVEQYF. The DNA for the CDR3 is TGCGCCAGCAGCTACGAGGGCGTGGAGCAGTACTTC.

This chain connects TRBV13 to TRBJ2-1; D may be TRBD2 (6 bases). The tail of the sequence fits TRBJ2-7 better, so the J call may be wrong. Per the germline V gene, CDR1 is PRHDT and CDR2 is FYEKMQ (reference sequence). The CDR3 totals 17 residues. CDR3 DNA: TGTGCCAGCAGCTTAACTCTAGCGTTTGGGACCTACAATGAGCAGTACTTC. It specifies CASSLTLAFGTYNEQYF.

The chain uses TRBV11-2 and TRBJ2-7, with D unresolved. The CDR3 consists of 15 residues. V lost 6 bases to trimming and J lost 0 bases, with 15 bases between them. Looked up from germline, CDR1 is SGHAT and CDR2 is FQNNGV. CDR3 in amino acids: CASRRGGRSSYEQYF. DNA for the CDR3: TGTGCCAGCAGGAGAGGTGGCCGGTCCTCCTACGAGCAGTACTTC. The full variable domain, with the rest looked up from reference TRBV11-2 and TRBJ2-7, is EAGVAQSPRYKIIEKRQSVAFWCNPISGHATLYWYQQILGQGPKLLIQFQNNGVVDDSQLPKDRFSAERLKGVDSTLKIQPAKLEDSAVYLCASRRGGRSSYEQYFGPGTRLTVT.

This clonotype was seen more than once but under ten times. The V and J genes are TRBV12-3 or TRBV12-4 and TRBJ1-5; 7 bases match TRBD1. Trimming took 6 bases from V and 0 from J; bases not matched to a gene: 11. This CDR3 has 17 residues. The CDR3 protein is CASSHTGQFYSNQPQHF. The CDR3 DNA reads as TGTGCCAGCAGCCATACGGGACAGTTTTATAGCAATCAGCCCCAGCATTTT.

This clonotype was observed a few times. The rearrangement links TRBV4-1 to TRBJ2-1; 13 nucleotides match TRBD2. Looked up from germline, CDR1 is MGHRA and CDR2 is YSYEKL. V lost 1 base and J lost 7; bases outside the gene matches: 7. CDR3 length: 17 residues. CDR3 residues: CASSQGGGLAGMNEQFF. As DNA, the CDR3 is TGCGCCAGCAGCCAAGGGGGGGGACTAGCGGGGATGAATGAGCAGTTCTTC.